The 9 T cell receptor beta chains reported below all come from one sample, sequenced in a study of OX40 agonist ivuxolimab in advanced cancers. Receptor libraries were prepared by the immunoSEQ multiplex PCR assay. Here the immuneACCESS table is served through TCRdb, limited to in-frame sequences with V and J called. Missing clones are a known gap in these copies; in checked studies unresolved V genes cover under half, and the rest lacks a known reason. The sample includes more than 80,000 clones, with around nine tenths observed a single time. The top ten hold under 2% of the sample. The specimen was CD4+ or CD8+ T cells sorted from blood, collected in a trial of the OX40 agonist ivuxolimab. These receptors were collected from an adult with an advanced solid tumor such as melanoma, head and neck, liver or kidney cancer.

The gene calls are TRBV30 and TRBJ1-2; possible D gene TRBD1, 5 bases. The germline gives CDR1 GTSNPN, CDR2 SVGIG (reference sequence). The ends were cut back, 2 bases at V and 7 bases at J, with 11 bases in the middle. The CDR3 length is 12 residues. The CDR3 DNA is TGTGCCTGGAGTTATGGGGCAGGTGGCTACACCTTC. Protein sequence: CAWSYGAGGYTF.

The chain is built from TRBV25-1 and TRBJ2-3; 7 bases match TRBD2. The germline CDR1 and CDR2 sequences are MGHDK and SYGVNS. The CDR3 is 14 residues long. The junction had 2 bases not matched to a gene; V was cut back by 2 bases and J by 3 bases. This CDR3 is CASSELAATDTQYF. The CDR3 DNA reads TGTGCCAGCAGTGAACTAGCGGCAACAGATACGCAGTATTTT.

This chain joins TRBV18 and TRBJ1-5; the D is unclear. Germline V lookup: CDR1 KGHSH, CDR2 LQKENI. The CDR3 spans 15 residues. V was pared by 4 bases and J by 5 bases, with 15 bases between. The DNA of the CDR3 is TGTGCCAGCTCACTTGGACGGAACCGAGATCAGCCCCAGCATTTT. Protein: CASSLGRNRDQPQHF.

The chain has TRBV6-5 and TRBJ2-5; D is possibly TRBD1 or TRBD2 (5 bases each). The J call could be wrong; TRBJ2-7 is a better fit for the DNA end. CDR1 is MNHEY, CDR2 SVGAGI, per germline. The CDR3 loop spans 16 amino acids. The DNA of the CDR3 is TGTGCCAGCAGTTACTCGAGATCGGGTGGGGGCTACGAGCAGTACTTC. Protein sequence: CASSYSRSGGGYEQYF.

The rearrangement uses TRBV5-8 and TRBJ1-2; a possible D gene is TRBD1 (6 bases). This CDR3 spans 18 amino acids. With 0 bases removed from V and 3 bases from J, the gap between germline ends came to 21 bases. Germline CDR1 is SGHTS and CDR2 is YDEGEE. This CDR3 is CASSLEEGHPSYDYGYTF. CDR3 DNA: TGTGCCAGCAGCTTGGAGGAGGGACATCCCTCCTATGACTATGGCTACACCTTC.

The V gene is TRBV4-1, the J gene TRBJ1-4; D call uncertain. CDR1 is MGHRA, CDR2 YSYEKL, per germline. V was cut by 3 bases and J by 4 bases, with 12 bases left in between. The CDR3 spans 15 residues. CDR3 region: CASSHPTRNNEKLFF. CDR3 in DNA: TGCGCCAGCAGCCACCCGACACGGAATAATGAAAAACTGTTTTTT.

The chain carries TRBV5-4 and TRBJ1-2; the match to TRBD1 covers 9 bases. Germline V gene sequence: CDR1 SGHNT, CDR2 YYREEE (reference sequence). Trimming took 3 bases from V and 3 from J; bases not matched to a gene: 6. CDR3 length: 15 residues. Here the CDR3 reads CASSSGQGIDYGYTF. DNA for the CDR3: TGTGCCAGCAGCTCCGGACAGGGGATCGACTATGGCTACACCTTC.

This chain joins TRBV10-3 and TRBJ2-5; D is perhaps TRBD1 or TRBD2 (5 bases each). The CDR3 has 14 residues. Trimming cost V 8 bases and J 2 bases, with 15 bases left between them. Looked up from germline, CDR1 is ENHRY and CDR2 is SYGVKD. CDR3 residues: CAIQGGESQETQYF. The CDR3 bases are TGTGCCATCCAGGGTGGGGAGTCACAAGAGACCCAGTACTTC.

V and J are TRBV19 and TRBJ2-1; a weak D match, TRBD1 (6 bases). CDR1 is LNHDA and CDR2 is SQIVND in the germline V gene (reference sequence). V dropped 3 bases and J dropped 0 bases, with 24 bases sitting between them. This CDR3 region has 20 residues. The CDR3 loop reads CASSIPDRLLKRSSYNEQFF. DNA for the CDR3: TGTGCCAGTAGTATCCCCGACAGGCTCCTCAAAAGGAGCTCCTACAATGAGCAGTTCTTC.